These T cell receptor beta chains were read from a single sample in a study of neurological immune-mediated disorders. TCRdb reanalysed the 5' RACE reads using MiXCR and keeps one entry per CDR3 protein. The sample has tens of thousands of distinct CDR3 sequences, over 9% seen once. The sample comprised PBMCs. The receptors shown here come from a man aged 35-49 years in good health. The CDR3 runs from the conserved cysteine through the conserved F or W. A D gene is named only where the DNA matches it firmly. For some rows the clone size is stated as once, few or many, or as a class when expanded; others skip it.

J,D,size,V,length,CDR3,DNA
TRBJ2-7,NA,many,TRBV7-2,11,CASSFSYEQYF,TGTGCCAGCAGCTTCTCCTACGAGCAGTACTTC
TRBJ2-7,NA,many,TRBV3-1,15,CASSRNPPGSYEQYF,TGTGCCAGCAGCCGTAATCCACCGGGATCCTACGAGCAGTACTTC
TRBJ1-4,NA,many,TRBV14,14,CASSQGGKGGELFF,TGTGCCAGCAGCCAAGGGGGGAAAGGTGGCGAACTGTTTTTT
TRBJ1-5,NA,few,TRBV19,13,CASRDLGNQPQHF,TGTGCCAGTAGAGACCTGGGCAATCAGCCCCAGCATTTT
TRBJ2-3,NA,many,TRBV20-1,13,CSARDLVTDTQYF,TGCAGTGCTAGAGATTTAGTTACAGATACGCAGTATTTT
TRBJ1-1,NA,few,TRBV20-1,15,CSARDLLGGTTEAFF,TGCAGTGCTAGAGATCTGCTTGGCGGTACGACTGAAGCTTTCTTT
TRBJ1-2,NA,many,TRBV6-6,13,CAGEDRYNYGYTF,TGTGCCGGTGAGGACAGATACAACTATGGCTACACCTTC
TRBJ2-7,NA,many,TRBV7-2,16,CASSPPRQVISYEQYF,TGTGCCAGCAGCCCTCCCAGACAGGTGATATCCTACGAGCAGTACTTC
TRBJ2-1,TRBD2,many,TRBV5-1,16,CASSRNSGGGWNEQFF,TGCGCCAGCAGCAGAAATAGCGGGGGAGGCTGGAATGAGCAGTTCTTC
TRBJ1-2,NA,NA,TRBV7-2,13,CASSKGGSYGYTF,TGTGCCAGCAGCAAGGGAGGTTCTTATGGCTACACCTTC
TRBJ2-7,NA,many,TRBV11-2,11,CASSDSAQLYF,TGTGCCAGCAGCGACAGCGCGCAGCTGTACTTC
TRBJ2-7,TRBD1,many,TRBV6-1,15,CASSPTGVLSYEQYF,TGTGCCAGCAGTCCTACAGGGGTTCTCTCATACGAGCAGTACTTC
TRBJ1-1,NA,many,TRBV6-5,15,CASSSPQGRDTEAFF,TGTGCCAGCAGTTCCCCTCAGGGGAGAGACACTGAAGCTTTCTTT
TRBJ1-2,NA,many,TRBV10-3,13,CAISEETGHGYTF,TGTGCCATCAGTGAGGAGACGGGTCATGGCTACACCTTC
TRBJ2-2,NA,many,TRBV5-6,14,CASSTGTHTGELFF,TGTGCCAGCAGCACCGGGACACACACCGGGGAGCTGTTTTTT
TRBJ1-2,NA,few,TRBV25-1,15,CASSDPGPTNYGYTF,TGTGCCAGCAGTGACCCCGGACCTACTAACTATGGCTACACCTTC
TRBJ1-1,NA,many,TRBV10-3,10,CAISDTEAFF,TGTGCCATCAGTGACACTGAAGCTTTCTTT
TRBJ2-2,NA,few,TRBV11-2,16,CASSLAAGPNTGELFF,TGTGCCAGCAGCTTGGCGGCGGGGCCGAACACCGGGGAGCTGTTTTTT
TRBJ2-5,TRBD2,many,TRBV7-2,15,CASSSASGRTETQYF,TGTGCCAGCAGCTCCGCTAGCGGGAGGACAGAGACCCAGTACTTC
TRBJ2-1,NA,NA,TRBV7-2,19,CASSLGSSNTGSSYNEQFF,TGTGCCAGCAGCTTGGGTTCCTCGAACACCGGGAGCTCCTACAATGAGCAGTTCTTC
TRBJ2-1,NA,few,TRBV11-1,13,CASSLSRYNEQFF,TGTGCCAGCAGCTTAAGCCGCTACAATGAGCAGTTCTTC
TRBJ2-3,TRBD2,many,TRBV7-2,17,CASSSGTSGGSTDTQYF,TGTGCCAGCAGCTCAGGGACTAGCGGGGGAAGCACAGATACGCAGTATTTT